This T cell receptor beta chain emerged from a study of metastatic and nonmetastatic thyroid tumors. General study findings and limits: Patients with malignant thyroid tumors reportedly had significantly higher TCR beta diversity than those with benign nodules, in blood and tumor.

TCRdb redid the clone calls on the PCR reads using MiXCR. The table shows approximately 24,000 clones, with approximately 21% occurring only once. No patient had received any treatment before thyroid surgery. The trim removed 4 bases at V and 0 bases at J, leaving 8 bases unmatched. Germline-derived CDR1 and CDR2 are MNHEY and SMNVEV (reference sequence). The CDR3 contains 17 residues. This clone occurred a few times. Its antigen is not known. The chain employs TRBV27 and TRBJ2-1, with 8 positions matching TRBD2. The sequenced sample was blood. The TCR was taken from a male donor with papillary thyroid cancer or a benign thyroid nodule (not recorded which). Some clones in this sample may be carry-over from other donors' samples. The CDR3 loop is CASSSGNSGNSYNEQFF. The CDR3 coding sequence is TGTGCCAGCAGTTCAGGGAATAGCGGGAACTCCTACAATGAGCAGTTCTTC.